This T cell receptor (beta chain) was captured in a study of shared clonotypes between healthy human individuals. A remark on this clone: As yet, its antigen is unknown.

Naive CD45RA+ and memory CD45RA-negative subsets were split from CD4+ cells. Using immunoSEQ multiplex PCR, the repertoire was profiled, and TCRdb retains in-frame clones only, with some absent. The sample includes about 1,500,000 clones, roughly 96% of them seen just once. Broader study findings: Of the naive CD4 clonotypes, roughly 5.2% were shared across several donors.

Sequencing was done on a sample of naive CD4+ T cells sorted from blood. Subset of the sample: CD45RA+ positively selected. This receptor was taken from a man aged 25 to 45 in good health.

This chain's CDR3 is CASSIGGLQKRQFF. The CDR3 region has the DNA TGTGCCAGTAGTATAGGTGGTTTACAGAAAAGGCAGTTCTTC. The V and J genes are TRBV19 and TRBJ2-1; D is ambiguous. Germline CDR1 reads LNHDA; CDR2 reads SQIVND (reference sequence). Between the trimmed V and J ends, which lost 1 base and 12 bases, there was a span of 16 bases. The CDR3 is 14 amino acids.